This T cell receptor (beta chain) came from a study of blood T cell repertoires in COVID-19. Germline V gives CDR1 MNHEY, CDR2 SVGAGI. With V trimmed by 4 bases and J by 6 bases, 7 bases remained unmatched. The CDR3 is 15 residues long. Original processing methods: Estimates of nucleated cell counts were drawn from the amplification of reference gene primers. Repertoires were generated with immunoSEQ multiplex PCR, while TCRdb's copy carries only in-frame clones and drops some. D and trimming come from the DNA, and the V and J calls and clone size come from that table. Among approximately 300,000 clones listed, approximately 91% were seen once.

V is TRBV6-5 and J is TRBJ1-5; 9 bases line up with TRBD1. Sequenced input: PBMCs or T cells enriched from blood (not recorded which). This receptor was obtained from a woman aged 25 to 39 who had been exposed to COVID-19. The CDR3 protein is CASSSRDRESQPQHF. The DNA of the CDR3 is TGTGCCAGCAGTTCTCGGGACAGGGAAAGTCAGCCCCAGCATTTT.